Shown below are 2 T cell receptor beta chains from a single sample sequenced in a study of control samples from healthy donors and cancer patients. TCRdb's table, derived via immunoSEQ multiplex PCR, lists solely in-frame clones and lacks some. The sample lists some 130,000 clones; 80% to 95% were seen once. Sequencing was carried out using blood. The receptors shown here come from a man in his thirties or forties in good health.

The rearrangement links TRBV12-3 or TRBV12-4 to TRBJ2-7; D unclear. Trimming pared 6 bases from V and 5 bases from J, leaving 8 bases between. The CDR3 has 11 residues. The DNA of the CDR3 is TGTGCCAGCAGCAATCCTAACGAGCAGTACTTC. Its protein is CASSNPNEQYF.

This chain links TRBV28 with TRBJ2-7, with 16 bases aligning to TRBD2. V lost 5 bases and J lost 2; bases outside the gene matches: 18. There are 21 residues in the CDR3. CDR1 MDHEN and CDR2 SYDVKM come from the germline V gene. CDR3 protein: CASSTPFPGTSGRANPYEQYF. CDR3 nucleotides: TGTGCCAGCAGTACCCCGTTCCCTGGGACTAGCGGGAGGGCCAATCCCTACGAGCAGTACTTC. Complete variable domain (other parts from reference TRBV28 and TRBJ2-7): DVKVTQSSRYLVKRTGEKVFLECVQDMDHENMFWYRQDPGLGLRLIYFSYDVKMKEKGDIPEGYSVSREKKERFSLILESASTNQTSMYLCASSTPFPGTSGRANPYEQYFGPGTRLTVT.